The clone carrying this TCR beta chain has a count of ten or more. Researchers prepared the TCRbeta library using unique molecular identifiers, the study reports. TCRdb re-called the PCR reads through MiXCR, storing one row per CDR3 protein. Of 210,000 or so distinct CDR3 sequences listed, roughly a tenth are singletons. The data are from a study of T-cell reconstitution after alpha-beta-depleted transplantation in children. The TCR comes from a child less than two years old with acute myeloid leukemia, due to receive a stem cell transplant. The sequencing here drew on PBMCs, taken before TCRalphabeta/CD19-depleted stem cell transplant.

CDR3 region: CASSSHGTGDTEAFF. The CDR3 DNA is TGCGCCAGCAGCTCGCATGGGACAGGGGACACTGAAGCTTTCTTT. This sequence joins TRBV5-1 and TRBJ1-1; 10 nucleotides line up with TRBD1. This CDR3 is built from 15 residues. Per the germline V gene, CDR1 is SGHRS and CDR2 is YFSETQ. With 3 bases clipped from V and 3 bases from J, the junction kept 5 bases outside the gene matches.